The present T cell receptor (beta chain) was sequenced within a study of blood T cells in healthy people across ages. The second PCR ran about 6 to 12 cycles with a sample-barcoded 5' primer and J-beta primers. CDR3-containing paired-end reads numbered at least 2.5 million in each sample. A single record per CDR3 protein comes from TCRdb applying MiXCR to the 5' RACE reads. The data show 650,000 to 800,000 distinct CDR3 sequences, approximately 52% seen once. The CDR3 length is 13 residues. With 5 bases removed from V and 6 bases from J, the gap between germline ends came to 11 bases. The germline V gene encodes CDR1 SGHAT and CDR2 FQNNGV. The donors, all healthy, were Caucasians living in Russia, aged 6 to 90. Samples each yielded at least 6 micrograms of total RNA.

The TCR sequence derives from a woman of 80 years or more in good health. Sample: blood. The chain employs TRBV11-2 and TRBJ1-5; D gene unclear. The CDR3 DNA reads TGTGCCAGCAGCCTCGGAAGGAGTCAGCCCCAGCATTTT. It is translated as CASSLGRSQPQHF.